Below are 15 T cell receptor beta chains sequenced from a single sample in a study of T cells after yellow fever vaccination (dated by TCRdb to the late 2010s). Library construction relied on 5' RACE. The data were produced on an Illumina NovaSeq 6000. TCRdb passed the public sequencing reads through fastp at Q25 and MiXCR, retaining productive beta sequences. Duplicate CDR3 protein sequences are folded into a single record with the most common DNA and genes. A total of around 300,000 distinct CDR3 sequences appear in this sample, about 4.5% of them only once. Together, the top ten hold 15% to 20% of the sample. Interpreted using the paper, the treatment or condition label stands for: live attenuated yellow fever vaccine strain. This material consisted of PBMCs, taken 15 days after the yellow fever booster vaccination. Source of these receptors: a man between 18 and 35 years old who received the YFV17D yellow fever vaccine.

This clonotype was detected many times. The chain has TRBV4-1 and TRBJ2-7; D is unclear. In germline, CDR1 is MGHRA, CDR2 YSYEKL. V was trimmed by 0 bases and J by 2 bases, leaving 8 bases between them. The CDR3 covers 14 residues. CDR3 in DNA: TGCGCCAGCAGCCAAGAAGGTGGCCCCTACGAGCAGTACTTC. It codes for CASSQEGGPYEQYF.

At least ten counts were recorded for this clonotype. The rearrangement links TRBV5-1 to TRBJ2-7, with 9 bases identical to TRBD1. Losses at the gene ends were 3 bases for V and 3 bases for J; bases not matched to a gene: 10. Germline V gene sequence: CDR1 SGHRS, CDR2 YFSETQ. This CDR3 has 16 amino acids. The chain's CDR3 is CASSSVGTGMVYEQYF. CDR3 bases: TGCGCCAGCAGCTCCGTTGGGACAGGGATGGTCTACGAGCAGTACTTC.

This clonotype was observed at least ten times. The chain has TRBV7-8 and TRBJ1-1; D not certain. Germline assignment: CDR1 SGHVS and CDR2 FQNEAQ. Deletions cut 0 bases from V and 4 bases from J, with 15 bases between. The CDR3 covers 16 residues. The CDR3 DNA reads as TGTGCCAGCAGCTTAGCATCGGTCCAGGTCGGCACTGAAGCTTTCTTT. This encodes CASSLASVQVGTEAFF. Full variable domain (rest looked up from reference TRBV7-8 and TRBJ1-1): GAGVSQSPRYKVAKRGQDVALRCDPISGHVSLFWYQQALGQGPEFLTYFQNEAQLDKSGLPSDRFFAERPEGSVSTLKIQRTQQEDSAVYLCASSLASVQVGTEAFFGQGTRLTVV.

This chain uses TRBV28 with TRBJ2-5, with 9 bases fitting TRBD2. Germline CDR1 and CDR2: MDHEN and SYDVKM. The length of the CDR3 is 14 residues. J was trimmed by 1 base and V by 6 bases; bases with no gene match: 3. The CDR3 is CASRIAGVQETQYF. The CDR3 DNA follows: TGTGCCAGCAGGATAGCGGGGGTCCAAGAGACCCAGTACTTC.

This clonotype was seen ten or more times. This sequence joins TRBV10-3 and TRBJ1-2; 9 nucleotides match TRBD1. V was pared by 8 bases and J by 2 bases, with 12 bases of the junction left unmatched. Germline CDR1 is ENHRY and CDR2 is SYGVKD. The CDR3 runs to 16 residues. The CDR3 loop reads CAIRYRGRRGNYGYTF. CDR3 bases: TGTGCCATCCGATACAGGGGGCGTCGGGGAAACTATGGCTACACCTTC.

Worth noting for this clonotype: A much more abundant neighbour one base away suggests this may be a read error. The chain couples TRBV11-2 to TRBJ2-7, with 7 bases identical to TRBD1. Germline assignment: CDR1 SGHAT and CDR2 FQNNGV. V was pared by 1 base and J by 2 bases, with 2 bases of the junction left unmatched. The CDR3 contains 14 residues. CDR3 coding DNA: TGTGCCAGCAGCTTAGTGACAGGGCCCTACGAGCAGTACTTC. Translating it yields CASSLVTGPYEQYF.

There are many counts of this clonotype. The chain carries TRBV21-1 and TRBJ2-7. TRBV21-1 is listed as a pseudogene. This CDR3 has 8 residues. Here the CDR3 reads CASSKGYF. The DNA of the CDR3 is TGTGCCAGCAGCAAAGGGTACTTC.

The V gene is TRBV5-1, the J gene TRBJ2-2; the match to TRBD1 covers 7 bases. V lost 4 bases to trimming and J lost 6 bases; unmatched junction nucleotides: 6. The CDR3 has 14 residues. The germline V gene has CDR1 SGHRS and CDR2 YFSETQ. DNA for the CDR3: TGCGCCAGCAGCCCTGACAGGGTCCCCGGGGAGCTGTTTTTT. It codes for CASSPDRVPGELFF.

This clonotype appeared many times. The gene calls are TRBV29-1 and TRBJ1-3; the D gene is possibly TRBD1 (6 bases). The CDR3 has 16 residues. Trimming left V 0 bases short and J 1 base short, with 13 bases between. Germline assignment: CDR1 SQVTM and CDR2 ANQGSEA. CDR3 residues: CSVEDLLTGSGNTIYF. The CDR3 DNA follows: TGCAGCGTTGAAGACCTCCTGACAGGATCTGGAAACACCATATATTTT.

This clonotype was seen repeatedly, ten times or more. As DNA, the CDR3 is TGTGCCAGCAGCTCCCTGGGGGCGACGACCGGGGAGCTGTTTTTT. Protein sequence: CASSSLGATTGELFF. The rearrangement uses TRBV7-2 and TRBJ2-2; weak D call: TRBD1 (6 bases). V was trimmed by 4 bases and J by 5 bases, leaving 14 bases between them. Germline-derived CDR1 and CDR2 are SGHTA and FQGNSA. The CDR3 covers 15 residues.

This clonotype appeared a few times. The V gene is TRBV7-8, the J gene TRBJ1-1; D unclear. Per the germline V gene, CDR1 is SGHVS and CDR2 is FQNEAQ. The V gene lost 5 bases and the J gene lost 1 base, with 17 bases spanning the gap. CDR3 length equals 16 residues. The CDR3 is CASSLFGIQENTEAFF. The CDR3, as DNA: TGTGCCAGCAGCCTCTTCGGGATTCAAGAGAACACTGAAGCTTTCTTT. The full variable domain, its missing parts supplied by reference TRBV7-8 and TRBJ1-1, is GAGVSQSPRYKVAKRGQDVALRCDPISGHVSLFWYQQALGQGPEFLTYFQNEAQLDKSGLPSDRFFAERPEGSVSTLKIQRTQQEDSAVYLCASSLFGIQENTEAFFGQGTRLTVV.

This clonotype appeared a few times. The V and J genes are TRBV28 and TRBJ1-6; 9 nucleotides agree with TRBD1. The length of the CDR3 is 15 residues. Trimming removed 6 bases from V and 2 bases from J; junction bases left unmatched: 2. The V gene's germline CDR1 is MDHEN and CDR2 SYDVKM. The CDR3: CASRDRGPYNSPLHF. CDR3 coding DNA: TGTGCCAGCAGGGACAGGGGCCCCTATAATTCACCCCTCCACTTT.

This clonotype was recorded many times. A read error may be the cause here, since a much bigger clone is one base away. This chain connects TRBV7-8 to TRBJ1-1, with D unclear. The length of the CDR3 is 13 residues. Germline loops: CDR1 SGHVS, CDR2 FQNEAQ. V was cut by 2 bases and J by 3 bases, with 7 bases left in between. The CDR3 here is CASSLQEYTEAFF. The CDR3 bases are TGTGCCAGCAGCTTACAGGAGTACACTGAAGCTTTCTTT.

The chain is built from TRBV5-1 and TRBJ2-7; TRBD1 agrees at 11 bases. CDR3 length equals 15 residues. Germline assignment: CDR1 SGHRS and CDR2 YFSETQ. Trimming at V came to 0 bases and at J to 5 bases, leaving 4 bases not matched to a gene. In DNA form, the CDR3 reads TGCGCCAGCAGCTTGGACGGACAGGGGGCTCACGAGCAGTACGTC. This encodes CASSLDGQGAHEQYV.

This clonotype turned up a few times. The chain links TRBV5-1 to TRBJ2-5; D remains unclear. V gave up 2 bases and J gave up 1 base, with 6 bases separating them. The germline V gene has CDR1 SGHRS and CDR2 YFSETQ. This CDR3 has 13 residues. The CDR3 nucleotides read TGCGCCAGCAGCTTAACAGTCCAAGAGACCCAGTACTTC. Its translation is CASSLTVQETQYF.